The 3 T cell receptor beta chains listed next were all sequenced from one sample in a study of identical twins. Each CDR3 protein is one row after TCRdb ran MiXCR on the 5' RACE reads. The sample lists under 300,000 distinct CDR3 sequences, over 12% occurring once. Material for sequencing was memory (CD45RO+) T cells sorted from blood. These TCRs come from a woman younger than 35 in good health.

This clonotype occurred once. The J gene is TRBJ2-1, the V gene TRBV7-6, with TRBD2 matching over 7 bases. Germline CDR1 is SGHVS and CDR2 is FNYEAQ. The CDR3 is 15 residues long. V gave up 2 bases and J gave up 9 bases; unmatched junction bases: 10. Here the CDR3 reads CASSLIGLGLGEQFF. For the CDR3, the DNA is TGTGCCAGCAGCTTAATTGGACTAGGATTAGGTGAGCAGTTCTTC.

The chain has TRBV5-1 and TRBJ2-5; 9 nucleotides align to TRBD2. The CDR3 covers 15 residues. Germline values: CDR1 SGHRS, CDR2 YFSETQ. Trimming took 2 bases from V and 4 from J; bases not matched to a gene: 6. Here the CDR3 DNA reads TGCGCCAGCAGCTTCCAGGGACTAGCCACAGAGACCCAGTACTTC. Translation gives CASSFQGLATETQYF.

This clonotype was seen more than once but under ten times. The chain recombines TRBV20-1 with TRBJ1-2, with 9 bases lining up with TRBD1. CDR1 is DFQATT and CDR2 is SNEGSKA in the germline V gene (reference sequence). The CDR3 loop spans 15 amino acids. V shed 5 bases, J shed 8 bases, and the junction held 15 bases outside the gene matches. CDR3 protein: CSAFTKTGGLRGYTF. CDR3 coding DNA: TGCAGTGCTTTCACCAAGACAGGGGGATTGCGCGGCTACACCTTC.